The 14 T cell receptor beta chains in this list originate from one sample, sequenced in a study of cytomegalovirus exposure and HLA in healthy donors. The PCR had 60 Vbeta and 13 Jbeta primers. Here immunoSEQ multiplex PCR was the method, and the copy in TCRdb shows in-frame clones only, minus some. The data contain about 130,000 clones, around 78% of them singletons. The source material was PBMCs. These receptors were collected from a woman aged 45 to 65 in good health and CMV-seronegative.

The CDR3 DNA sequence: TGCAGCGCCGAGACAGGGTCCCATGGCTACACCTTC. It specifies CSAETGSHGYTF. The V gene is TRBV29-1, the J gene TRBJ1-2; 7 bases are shared with TRBD1. Trimming cost V 7 bases and J 6 bases; bases outside gene matches: 8. Per germline, CDR1 SQVTM and CDR2 ANQGSEA. This CDR3 is 12 amino acids long.

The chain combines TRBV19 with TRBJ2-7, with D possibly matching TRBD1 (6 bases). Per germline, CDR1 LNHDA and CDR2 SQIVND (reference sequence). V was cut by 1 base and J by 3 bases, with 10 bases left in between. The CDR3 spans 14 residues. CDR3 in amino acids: CASSIGQELYEQYV. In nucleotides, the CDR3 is TGTGCCAGTAGTATAGGACAGGAGCTCTACGAGCAGTACGTC.

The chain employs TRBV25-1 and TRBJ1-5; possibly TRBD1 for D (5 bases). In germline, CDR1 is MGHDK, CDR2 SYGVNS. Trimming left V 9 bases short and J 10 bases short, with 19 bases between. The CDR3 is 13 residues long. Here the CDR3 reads CASSRGENFPQHF. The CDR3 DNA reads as TGTGCCAGTTCTCGGGGGGAAAATTTCCCCCAGCATTTT.

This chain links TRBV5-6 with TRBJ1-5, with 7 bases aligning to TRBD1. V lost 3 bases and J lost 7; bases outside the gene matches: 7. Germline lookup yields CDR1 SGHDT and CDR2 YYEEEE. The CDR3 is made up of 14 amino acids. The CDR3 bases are TGTGCCAGCAGCTACGGACAGGTCTGGCAGCCCCAGCATTTT. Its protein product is CASSYGQVWQPQHF. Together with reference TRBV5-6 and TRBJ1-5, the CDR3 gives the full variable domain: DAGVTQSPTHLIKTRGQQVTLRCSPKSGHDTVSWYQQALGQGPQFIFQYYEEEERQRGNFPDRFSGHQFPNYSSELNVNALLLGDSALYLCASSYGQVWQPQHFGDGTRLSIL.

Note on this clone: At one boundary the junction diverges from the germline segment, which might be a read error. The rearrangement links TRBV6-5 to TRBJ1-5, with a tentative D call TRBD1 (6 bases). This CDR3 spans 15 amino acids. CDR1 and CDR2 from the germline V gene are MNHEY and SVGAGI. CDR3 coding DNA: TGTGCCAGCAGCCGGGCCAGGGGTGGCAATCAGCCCCAGAATTTT. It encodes CASSRARGGNQPQNF.

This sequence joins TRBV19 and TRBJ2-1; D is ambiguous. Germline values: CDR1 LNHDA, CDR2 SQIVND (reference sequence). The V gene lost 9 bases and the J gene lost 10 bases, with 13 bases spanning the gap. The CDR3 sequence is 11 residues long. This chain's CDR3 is CASTVSSEQFF. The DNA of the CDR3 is TGTGCCAGCACGGTGTCTTCGGAGCAGTTCTTC.

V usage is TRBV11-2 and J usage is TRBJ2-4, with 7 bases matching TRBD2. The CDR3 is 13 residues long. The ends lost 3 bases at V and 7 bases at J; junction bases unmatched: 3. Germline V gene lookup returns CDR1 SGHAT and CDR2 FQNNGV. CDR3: CASSFGEGNIQYF. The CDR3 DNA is TGTGCCAGCAGCTTCGGGGAGGGGAACATTCAGTACTTC.

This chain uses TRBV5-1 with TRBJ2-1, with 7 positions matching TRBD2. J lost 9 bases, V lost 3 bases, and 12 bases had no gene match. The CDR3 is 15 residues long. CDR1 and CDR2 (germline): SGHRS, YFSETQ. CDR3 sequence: CASSSIVGLGSEQFF. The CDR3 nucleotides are TGCGCCAGCAGCTCGATTGTAGGACTAGGTAGTGAGCAGTTCTTC. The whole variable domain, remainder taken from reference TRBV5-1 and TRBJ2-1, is KAGVTQTPRYLIKTRGQQVTLSCSPISGHRSVSWYQQTPGQGLQFLFEYFSETQRNKGNFPGRFSGRQFSNSRSEMNVSTLELGDSALYLCASSSIVGLGSEQFFGPGTRLTVL.

The CDR3 spells CASSLQREDTYEQYF. The CDR3 DNA follows: TGTGCCAGCAGCTTACAGCGGGAGGATACGTACGAGCAGTACTTC. The chain combines TRBV7-2 with TRBJ2-7; 9 nucleotides align to TRBD2. Germline V gene lookup returns CDR1 SGHTA and CDR2 FQGNSA. V shed 2 bases, J shed 4 bases, and the junction held 6 bases outside the gene matches. The CDR3 contains 15 residues. The whole variable domain, remainder taken from reference TRBV7-2 and TRBJ2-7, is GAGVSQSPSNKVTEKGKDVELRCDPISGHTALYWYRQSLGQGLEFLIYFQGNSAPDKSGLPSDRFSAERTGGSVSTLTIQRTQQEDSAVYLCASSLQREDTYEQYFGPGTRLTVT.

Here the CDR3 reads CASSYFITGETEAFF. CDR3 sequence (DNA): TGTGCCAGCAGTTACTTCATAACAGGGGAGACTGAAGCTTTCTTT. The chain recombines TRBV6-5 with TRBJ1-1, with 7 bases matching TRBD1. The CDR3 length is 15 residues. The germline V gene encodes CDR1 MNHEY and CDR2 SVGAGI. J lost 5 bases, V lost 1 base, and 7 bases had no gene match.

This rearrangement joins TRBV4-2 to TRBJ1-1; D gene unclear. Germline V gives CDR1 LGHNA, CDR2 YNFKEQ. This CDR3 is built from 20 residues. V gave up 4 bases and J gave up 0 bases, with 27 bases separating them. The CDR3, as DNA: TGTGCCAGCAGCCTACAAGTCGCCCGCGGGAGCAGTTACATGAACACTGAAGCTTTCTTT. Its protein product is CASSLQVARGSSYMNTEAFF.

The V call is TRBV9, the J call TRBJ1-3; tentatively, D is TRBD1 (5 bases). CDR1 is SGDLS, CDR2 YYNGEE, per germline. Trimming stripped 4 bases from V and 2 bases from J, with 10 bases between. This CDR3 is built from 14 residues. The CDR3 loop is CASSPPGPGNTIYF. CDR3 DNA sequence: TGTGCCAGCAGCCCTCCAGGGCCTGGAAACACCATATATTTT.

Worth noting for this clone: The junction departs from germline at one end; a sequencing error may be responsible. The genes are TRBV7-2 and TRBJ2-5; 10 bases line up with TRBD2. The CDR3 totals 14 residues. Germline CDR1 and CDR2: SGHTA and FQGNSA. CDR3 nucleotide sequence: TGTGCCAGCAGCCTAGCGGGAGTGGGAGAGACCCAGTACTTC. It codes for CASSLAGVGETQYF.

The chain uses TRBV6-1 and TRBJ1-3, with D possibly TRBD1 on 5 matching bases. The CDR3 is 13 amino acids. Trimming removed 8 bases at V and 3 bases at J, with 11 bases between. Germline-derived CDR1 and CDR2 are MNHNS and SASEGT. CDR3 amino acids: CASAQQGGNTIYF. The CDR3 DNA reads TGTGCCAGCGCACAGCAGGGTGGAAACACCATATATTTT.